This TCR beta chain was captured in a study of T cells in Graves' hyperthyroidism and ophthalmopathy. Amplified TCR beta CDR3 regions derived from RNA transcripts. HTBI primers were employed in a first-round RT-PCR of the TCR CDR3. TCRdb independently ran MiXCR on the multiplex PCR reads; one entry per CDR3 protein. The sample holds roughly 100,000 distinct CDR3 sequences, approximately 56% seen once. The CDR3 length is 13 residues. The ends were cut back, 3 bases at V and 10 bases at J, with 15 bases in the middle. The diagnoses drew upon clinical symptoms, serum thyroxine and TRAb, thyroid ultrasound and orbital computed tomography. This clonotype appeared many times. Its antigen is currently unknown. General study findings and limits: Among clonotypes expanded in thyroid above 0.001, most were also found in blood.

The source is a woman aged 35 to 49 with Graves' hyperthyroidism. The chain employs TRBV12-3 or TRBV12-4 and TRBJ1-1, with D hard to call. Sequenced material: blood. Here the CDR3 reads CASSFGYSGGAFF. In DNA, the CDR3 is TGTGCCAGCAGTTTCGGCTACTCAGGAGGAGCTTTCTTT.